This TCR beta chain was observed in a study of T-cell reconstitution after alpha-beta-depleted transplantation in children. V was cut by 0 bases and J by 1 base, with 16 bases left in between. The CDR3 runs to 17 residues. The V gene's germline CDR1 is DFQATT and CDR2 SNEGSKA (reference sequence). A library of TCRbeta sequences, prepared with unique molecular identifiers, was generated. TCRdb called the PCR reads again in MiXCR, with one record for every CDR3 protein. This sample yields about 230,000 distinct CDR3 sequences, of which approximately 10% are seen a single time; roughly 27% belongs to the top ten. Of note for this clonotype: Its antigen is undetermined.

The study's findings and limits: At around two months after transplant, the alpha-beta T cells were reportedly derived from several hundred expanded clones that came from non-depleted graft cells. It was surviving recipient T cells and thymic progenitors that gave some patients high TCRbeta diversity at day 60.

The chain is built from TRBV20-1 and TRBJ1-5; D might be TRBD1 (5 bases). This material consisted of PBMCs, taken before TCRalphabeta/CD19-depleted stem cell transplant. The sequence was obtained from a child less than two years old with acute myeloid leukemia, due to receive a stem cell transplant. The CDR3 protein is CSARDHAGPRSNQPQHF. In DNA, the CDR3 is TGCAGTGCTAGAGACCACGCAGGGCCTCGGAGCAATCAGCCCCAGCATTTT.